The 27 T cell receptor beta chains below all came from one sample that was sequenced in a study of T cell responses to AZD1222 COVID-19 vaccine. The method was immunoSEQ multiplex PCR; TCRdb's version includes in-frame clones alone and lacks a portion of them. The sample lists 84,000 or so clones, roughly 90% seen once, with about 3% in the top ten. The sequencing here drew on peripheral blood, taken on day 0 of AZD1222 vaccination. The receptors were sampled from an adult in good health.

In this sample, this clone turned up once. This chain uses TRBV4-1 with TRBJ1-6; D not certain. This CDR3 spans 14 amino acids. Trimming left V 0 bases short and J 9 bases short, with 9 bases between. The germline V gene encodes CDR1 MGHRA and CDR2 YSYEKL. The CDR3: CASSQDTLRSPLHF. CDR3 nucleotide sequence: TGCGCCAGCAGCCAAGATACTCTACGTTCACCCCTCCACTTT.

The genes are TRBV27 and TRBJ2-2, with D possibly matching TRBD1 (6 bases). Trimming left V 3 bases short and J 5 bases short, with 10 bases between. From germline, CDR1 is MNHEY and CDR2 SMNVEV (reference sequence). This CDR3 spans 14 amino acids. CDR3 in amino acids: CASSLSGATGELFF. The CDR3 DNA follows: TGTGCCAGCAGTTTGTCAGGGGCAACCGGGGAGCTGTTTTTT.

The chain has TRBV7-6 and TRBJ2-3, with D possibly being TRBD1 (5 bases). Between the trimmed V and J ends, which lost 2 bases and 1 base, there was a span of 7 bases. CDR1 SGHVS and CDR2 FNYEAQ come from the germline V gene. CDR3 size: 14 residues. This CDR3 is CASSLSTGTDTQYF. CDR3 bases: TGTGCCAGCAGCTTATCGACAGGCACAGATACGCAGTATTTT.

J is TRBJ2-7 and V is TRBV6-5; TRBD2 matches at 7 bases. The CDR3 totals 13 residues. V lost 4 bases and J lost 5; bases outside the gene matches: 5. Germline CDR1 and CDR2: MNHEY and SVGAGI. CDR3 bases: TGTGCCAGCAGTTCGCCGACTAGCCACGAGCAGTACTTC. Translated, it gives CASSSPTSHEQYF.

The gene calls are TRBV5-1 and TRBJ2-7, with 8 bases fitting TRBD2. V was pared by 2 bases and J by 1 base, with 5 bases of the junction left unmatched. Germline CDR1 is SGHRS and CDR2 is YFSETQ. The length of the CDR3 is 15 residues. CDR3 nucleotides: TGCGCCAGCAGCTTTGATCCTAGCGGGTCCTACGAGCAGTACTTC. Translation gives CASSFDPSGSYEQYF.

This clone is a singleton in its sample. The chain uses TRBV29-1 and TRBJ1-1; a possible D gene is TRBD1 (6 bases). CDR3 length: 16 residues. Germline values: CDR1 SQVTM, CDR2 ANQGSEA. V was pared by 3 bases and J by 0 bases, with 17 bases between. The CDR3 reads CSVEGALSGVNTEAFF. DNA of the CDR3: TGCAGCGTTGAGGGGGCCCTTTCGGGAGTGAACACTGAAGCTTTCTTT. The full variable domain, completed using reference TRBV29-1 and TRBJ1-1, is SAVISQKPSRDICQRGTSLTIQCQVDSQVTMMFWYRQQPGQSLTLIATANQGSEATYESGFVIDKFPISRPNLTFSTLTVSNMSPEDSSIYLCSVEGALSGVNTEAFFGQGTRLTVV.

The chain joins TRBV4-2 to TRBJ2-3, with D perhaps matching TRBD2 (5 bases). Trimming took 2 bases from V and 4 from J, leaving 10 bases between them. Germline values: CDR1 LGHNA, CDR2 YNFKEQ. The CDR3 has 14 amino acids. The chain's CDR3 is CASSQLAGADTQYF. The CDR3 DNA sequence: TGTGCCAGCAGCCAACTAGCCGGGGCAGATACGCAGTATTTT.

This sequence joins TRBV13 and TRBJ2-1, with 7 bases aligning to TRBD1. The germline V gene has CDR1 PRHDT and CDR2 FYEKMQ (reference sequence). The CDR3 contains 15 residues. J lost 6 bases, V lost 3 bases, and 8 bases had no gene match. CDR3 sequence reads: CASSLVRGPVNEQFF. The CDR3 DNA follows: TGTGCCAGCAGCTTGGTGAGGGGGCCAGTCAATGAGCAGTTCTTC.

V is TRBV2 and J is TRBJ2-7; no clear D. This CDR3 is 11 amino acids long. Trimming shortened V by 4 bases and J by 4 bases, and 5 bases separated the two germline ends. CDR1 is SNHLY, CDR2 FYNNEI, per germline. The CDR3 spells CASSVRYEQYF. The CDR3, as DNA: TGTGCCAGCAGTGTCAGGTACGAGCAGTACTTC. Variable domain in full (rest from reference TRBV2 and TRBJ2-7): EPEVTQTPSHQVTQMGQEVILRCVPISNHLYFYWYRQILGQKVEFLVSFYNNEISEKSEIFDDQFSVERPDGSNFTLKIRSTKLEDSAMYFCASSVRYEQYFGPGTRLTVT.

The chain employs TRBV7-9 and TRBJ2-3, with 12 positions matching TRBD2. From germline, CDR1 is SEHNR and CDR2 FQNEAQ (reference sequence). The J segment lost 6 bases and the V segment lost 1 base, leaving 5 bases of the junction unmatched. This CDR3 spans 16 amino acids. The CDR3 nucleotides read TGTGCCAGCAGCTTAGAGCTAGCGGGAGGGCCTGATACGCAGTATTTT. Translating gives CASSLELAGGPDTQYF.

The chain recombines TRBV9 with TRBJ1-1; 7 bases map to TRBD1. The germline CDR1 and CDR2 sequences are SGDLS and YYNGEE. The CDR3 length is 12 residues. J gave up 8 bases and V 3 bases, and 4 bases lay outside the gene matches. CDR3 protein: CASSGGDSEAFF. In DNA form, the CDR3 reads TGTGCCAGCAGCGGGGGGGACAGCGAAGCTTTCTTT.

The rearrangement joins TRBV28 to TRBJ2-7, with D tentatively TRBD2 (6 bases). The CDR3 extends over 16 amino acids. V lost 5 bases and J lost 6, with 23 bases in between. Germline V gene lookup returns CDR1 MDHEN and CDR2 SYDVKM. For the CDR3, the DNA is TGTGCCAGCAGTCGCACCGACGGAGTTGGGCGGGGCGAGCAGTACTTC. This gives the protein CASSRTDGVGRGEQYF.

The V call is TRBV5-1, the J call TRBJ2-1; D assignment may be TRBD1 or TRBD2 (5 bases each). From germline, CDR1 is SGHRS and CDR2 YFSETQ. Between the trimmed V and J ends, which lost 4 bases and 0 bases, there was a span of 11 bases. The length of the CDR3 is 15 residues. This CDR3 reads CASSNDGTSYNEQFF. For the CDR3, the DNA is TGCGCCAGCAGCAACGACGGGACCTCCTACAATGAGCAGTTCTTC.

The chain recombines TRBV5-5 with TRBJ1-3; 8 nucleotides align to TRBD1. With V trimmed by 4 bases and J by 4 bases, 10 bases remained unmatched. The germline gives CDR1 SGHKS, CDR2 YYEKEE (reference sequence). The CDR3 length is 16 residues. CDR3 sequence: CASSLRDRIGGNTIYF. The CDR3 bases are TGTGCCAGCAGCCTGCGGGACAGGATAGGGGGAAACACCATATATTTT.

The gene calls are TRBV19 and TRBJ2-3; TRBD1 matches 11 bases. V was pared by 4 bases and J by 4 bases, with 10 bases of the junction left unmatched. Germline V gene sequence: CDR1 LNHDA, CDR2 SQIVND (reference sequence). The CDR3 length is 17 residues. The CDR3 loop reads CASSTPGDRGFSDTQYF. CDR3 DNA: TGTGCCAGTAGTACCCCCGGGGACAGGGGGTTCTCAGATACGCAGTATTTT.

CDR3 DNA: TGTGCCAGCACCCCGGGCCGACAGAACACTGAAGCTTTCTTT. Amino acid sequence: CASTPGRQNTEAFF. This rearrangement joins TRBV5-5 to TRBJ1-1, with D unresolved. The CDR3 extends over 14 amino acids. V lost 6 bases and J 1 base, leaving 13 bases between the germline ends. In germline, CDR1 is SGHKS, CDR2 YYEKEE (reference sequence).

The chain combines TRBV5-6 with TRBJ2-7; 9 bases fit TRBD1. This CDR3 region has 14 residues. Germline V lookup: CDR1 SGHDT, CDR2 YYEEEE. V shed 4 bases and J 3 bases; nucleotides not matched to a gene: 5. CDR3 coding DNA: TGTGCCAGCAGCGTGGGACAGGGCAGCTACGAGCAGTACTTC. Its protein is CASSVGQGSYEQYF.

V and J are TRBV7-9 and TRBJ2-7, with D perhaps assigned TRBD1 or TRBD2 (6 bases each). There are 15 residues in the CDR3. V shed 3 bases and J shed 2 bases, with 14 bases lying between them. In germline, CDR1 is SEHNR, CDR2 FQNEAQ (reference sequence). The CDR3 nucleotides are TGTGCCAGCAGCTTCCGACAGGAGGGTACCTACGAGCAGTACTTC. Translation gives CASSFRQEGTYEQYF.

The sample holds one count of this clone. The J gene is TRBJ1-1, the V gene TRBV11-2, with D unclear. The CDR3 runs 13 residues. Per the germline V gene, CDR1 is SGHAT and CDR2 is FQNNGV. Deletions cut 5 bases from V and 1 base from J, with 8 bases between. The CDR3 DNA sequence: TGTGCCAGCAGCCGCGCGGGGAACACTGAAGCTTTCTTT. This codes for CASSRAGNTEAFF.

The chain recombines TRBV15 with TRBJ2-7; no clear D. In germline, CDR1 is LNHNV, CDR2 YYDKDF (reference sequence). The length of the CDR3 is 14 residues. Trimming took 1 base from V and 0 from J, leaving 7 bases between them. CDR3 nucleotides: TGTGCCACCAGCAGAGCGCGTGGCTCCTACGAGCAGTACTTC. Its protein is CATSRARGSYEQYF.

V usage is TRBV5-1 and J usage is TRBJ2-7; tentative D call: TRBD2 (6 bases). The CDR3 runs 14 residues. V lost 4 bases and J 6 bases, leaving 17 bases between the germline ends. Per germline, CDR1 SGHRS and CDR2 YFSETQ. Written as DNA, the CDR3 is TGCGCCAGCAGCACCGGGGGAGGCTCCATCGAGCAGTACTTC. This encodes CASSTGGGSIEQYF. Looking up the rest from reference TRBV5-1 and TRBJ2-7 gives the full variable domain: KAGVTQTPRYLIKTRGQQVTLSCSPISGHRSVSWYQQTPGQGLQFLFEYFSETQRNKGNFPGRFSGRQFSNSRSEMNVSTLELGDSALYLCASSTGGGSIEQYFGPGTRLTVT.

This clone was picked up one time. This chain connects TRBV18 to TRBJ2-7, with D tentatively TRBD2 (5 bases). Germline assignment: CDR1 KGHSH and CDR2 LQKENI. There are 16 residues in the CDR3. Trimming stripped 3 bases from V and 7 bases from J, with 22 bases between. This CDR3 reads CASSPTGITTTGEQYF. The CDR3 DNA reads TGTGCCAGCTCACCCACCGGGATCACCACTACGGGAGAGCAGTACTTC.

J is TRBJ1-4 and V is TRBV7-9; D gene unclear. Germline CDR1 and CDR2: SEHNR and FQNEAQ (reference sequence). The CDR3 runs 12 residues. Trimming pared 1 base from V and 13 bases from J, leaving 10 bases between. This CDR3 reads CASSLGREVLFF. CDR3 DNA: TGTGCCAGCAGCTTAGGAAGGGAAGTACTGTTTTTT.

This chain uses TRBV24-1 with TRBJ2-3; D not resolved. CDR1 and CDR2 from the germline V gene are KGHDR and SFDVKD. V lost 3 bases, J lost 2 bases, and 11 bases lay in between. The CDR3 consists of 15 residues. CDR3 sequence: CATSDPKTSTDTQYF. DNA for the CDR3: TGTGCCACCAGTGATCCTAAGACTTCCACAGATACGCAGTATTTT.

This clone appeared once. V usage is TRBV19 and J usage is TRBJ1-3; the match to TRBD1 covers 7 bases. This CDR3 is 14 amino acids long. CDR1 LNHDA and CDR2 SQIVND come from the germline V gene (reference sequence). Trimming removed 7 bases from V and 0 bases from J; junction bases left unmatched: 3. CDR3 nucleotide sequence: TGTGCCAGTATCGGGACAGCCTCTGGAAACACCATATATTTT. Translating gives CASIGTASGNTIYF.

This chain connects TRBV13 to TRBJ2-7; TRBD1 is a possible D gene (7 bases). The V gene lost 7 bases and the J gene lost 5 bases, with 18 bases spanning the gap. The CDR3 contains 14 residues. Germline CDR1 is PRHDT and CDR2 is FYEKMQ (reference sequence). The CDR3, as DNA: TGTGCCAGCAATAACAGGGGAGGTGACCACGAGCAGTACTTC. Translation: CASNNRGGDHEQYF.

This clone was recorded once. The chain uses TRBV7-9 and TRBJ2-7; D is uncertain. This CDR3 region has 14 residues. V gave up 1 base and J gave up 2 bases, with 9 bases separating them. Germline CDR1 reads SEHNR; CDR2 reads FQNEAQ (reference sequence). The CDR3 loop is CASSLGEGTYEQYF. The CDR3 nucleotides are TGTGCCAGCAGCTTAGGTGAAGGCACCTACGAGCAGTACTTC. Together with reference TRBV7-9 and TRBJ2-7, the CDR3 gives the full variable domain: DTGVSQNPRHKITKRGQNVTFRCDPISEHNRLYWYRQTLGQGPEFLTYFQNEAQLEKSRLLSDRFSAERPKGSFSTLEIQRTEQGDSAMYLCASSLGEGTYEQYFGPGTRLTVT.